A selection of T cell receptor beta chains follows, all from one sample in a study of T-cell memory formation after mild COVID-19. One entry per CDR3 protein results from TCRdb running MiXCR on the 5' RACE reads. The table shows 350,000 to 400,000 distinct CDR3 sequences, with around 20% occurring only once. Material: PBMCs or a T cell subset sorted from them (not recorded which). These receptors were collected from an adult woman who had mild COVID-19 (a few samples of this study predate the infection). Cell type and time point are not known. Both conserved end residues are trimmed from each CDR3.

>TRBJ2-2|TRBV5-6
ASSYPTGSATGELF
>TRBJ1-1|TRBV12-3/TRBV12-4
ASSFNGGTGNTEAF
>TRBJ2-2|TRBV6-1
ASSGRGLAATGELF
>TRBJ2-7|TRBV9
ASSVGPHDEQY
>TRBJ1-5|TRBV29-1
SVQYTGTGVGQPQH
>TRBJ2-5|TRBV5-1
ASSRENSGSGETQY
>TRBJ2-3|TRBV18
ASSPYGGRQDTQY
>TRBJ1-1|TRBV12-3/TRBV12-4
ASSLGTGWMAF
>TRBJ1-2|TRBV20-1
SALWDRDGYT
>TRBJ2-3|TRBV5-1
ASSLDSTTDTQY
>TRBJ1-2|TRBV20-1
SASRTLTNYGYT
>TRBJ2-7|TRBV5-4
ASSSDSAYEQY
>TRBJ1-5|TRBV29-1
SVNLGGADGNQPQH
>TRBJ2-5|TRBV18
ASSPSFSEIQY
>TRBJ1-2|TRBV11-2
ASSPADYGYT
>TRBJ1-1|TRBV7-9
ASSPIERGEAF
>TRBJ2-3|TRBV7-8
ASSYYRDYPARDTQY
>TRBJ2-5|TRBV29-1
SVGAADLRETQY
>TRBJ2-2|TRBV29-1
SVVRGSNTGELF
>TRBJ1-3|TRBV12-3/TRBV12-4
ASSFTGSGNTIY
>TRBJ1-6|TRBV12-3/TRBV12-4
ASSLPAGTGGSPLH
>TRBJ2-7|TRBV7-9
ASSSDRGGYEQY
>TRBJ2-4|TRBV7-2
ASSPNPTVAKNIQY
>TRBJ1-1|TRBV12-3/TRBV12-4
ASSPLQGSVVGEAF